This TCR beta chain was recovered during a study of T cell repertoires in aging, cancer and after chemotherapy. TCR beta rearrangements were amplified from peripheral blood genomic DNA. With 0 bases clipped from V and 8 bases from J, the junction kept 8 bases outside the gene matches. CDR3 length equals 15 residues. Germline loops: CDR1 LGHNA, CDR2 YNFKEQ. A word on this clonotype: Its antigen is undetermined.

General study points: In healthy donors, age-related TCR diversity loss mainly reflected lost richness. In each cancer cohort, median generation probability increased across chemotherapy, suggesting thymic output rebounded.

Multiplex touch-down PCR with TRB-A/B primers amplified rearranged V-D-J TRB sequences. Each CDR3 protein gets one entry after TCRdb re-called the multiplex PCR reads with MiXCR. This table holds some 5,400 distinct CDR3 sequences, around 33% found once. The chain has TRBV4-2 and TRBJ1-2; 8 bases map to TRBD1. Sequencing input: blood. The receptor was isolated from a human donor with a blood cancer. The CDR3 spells CASSQDGQGRAGYTF. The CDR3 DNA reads TGTGCCAGCAGCCAAGATGGACAGGGAAGAGCAGGCTACACCTTC.